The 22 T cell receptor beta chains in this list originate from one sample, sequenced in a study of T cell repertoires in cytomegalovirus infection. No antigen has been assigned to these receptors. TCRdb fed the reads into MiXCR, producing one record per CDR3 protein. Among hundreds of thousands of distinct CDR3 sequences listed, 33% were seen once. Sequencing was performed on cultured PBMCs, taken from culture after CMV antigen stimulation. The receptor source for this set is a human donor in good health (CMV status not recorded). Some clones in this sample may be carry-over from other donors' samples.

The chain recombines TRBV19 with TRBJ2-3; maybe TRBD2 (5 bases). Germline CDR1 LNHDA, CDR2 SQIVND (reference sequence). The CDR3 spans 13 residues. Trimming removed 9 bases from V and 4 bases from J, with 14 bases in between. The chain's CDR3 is CASPTRGADTQYF. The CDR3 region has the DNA TGTGCCAGCCCTACTAGAGGCGCAGATACGCAGTATTTT.

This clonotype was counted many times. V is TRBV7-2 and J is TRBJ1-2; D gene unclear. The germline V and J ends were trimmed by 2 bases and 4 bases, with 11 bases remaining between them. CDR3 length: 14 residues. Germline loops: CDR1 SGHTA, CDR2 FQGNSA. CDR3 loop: CASSLLRAGYGYTF. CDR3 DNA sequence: TGTGCCAGCAGCTTACTCCGGGCGGGCTATGGCTACACCTTC.

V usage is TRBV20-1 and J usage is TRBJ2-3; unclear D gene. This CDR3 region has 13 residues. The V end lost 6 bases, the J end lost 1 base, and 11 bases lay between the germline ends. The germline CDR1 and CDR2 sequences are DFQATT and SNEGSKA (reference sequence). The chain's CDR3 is CSAEGPGTDTQYF. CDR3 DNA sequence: TGCAGTGCAGAAGGACCAGGCACAGATACGCAGTATTTT.

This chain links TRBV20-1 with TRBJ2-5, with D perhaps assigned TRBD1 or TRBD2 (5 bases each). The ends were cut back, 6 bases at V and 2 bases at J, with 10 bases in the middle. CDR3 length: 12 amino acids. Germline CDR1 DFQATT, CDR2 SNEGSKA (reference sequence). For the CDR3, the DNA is TGCAGTGCGGACGGGGCGCAAGAGACCCAGTACTTC. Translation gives CSADGAQETQYF.

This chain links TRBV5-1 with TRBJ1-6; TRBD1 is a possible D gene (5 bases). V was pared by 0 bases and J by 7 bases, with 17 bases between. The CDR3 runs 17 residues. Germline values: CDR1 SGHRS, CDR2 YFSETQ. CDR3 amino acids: CASSLAPAGVKNSPLHF. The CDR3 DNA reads TGCGCCAGCAGCTTGGCGCCAGCGGGGGTTAAAAATTCACCCCTCCACTTT.

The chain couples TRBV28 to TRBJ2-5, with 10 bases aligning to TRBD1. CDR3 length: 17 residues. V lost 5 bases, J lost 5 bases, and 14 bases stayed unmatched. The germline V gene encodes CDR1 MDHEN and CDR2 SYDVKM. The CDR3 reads CASSTGTGVLSYETQYF. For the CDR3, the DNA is TGTGCCAGCAGTACCGGGACAGGGGTGTTATCCTATGAGACCCAGTACTTC.

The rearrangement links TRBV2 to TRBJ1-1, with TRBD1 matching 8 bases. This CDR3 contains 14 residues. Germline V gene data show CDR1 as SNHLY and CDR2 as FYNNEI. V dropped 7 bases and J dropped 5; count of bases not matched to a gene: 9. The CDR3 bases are TGTGCCAGCACCCAATCCCGGACAGGGACTGAAGCTTTCTTT. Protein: CASTQSRTGTEAFF. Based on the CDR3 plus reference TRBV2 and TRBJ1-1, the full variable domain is EPEVTQTPSHQVTQMGQEVILRCVPISNHLYFYWYRQILGQKVEFLVSFYNNEISEKSEIFDDQFSVERPDGSNFTLKIRSTKLEDSAMYFCASTQSRTGTEAFFGQGTRLTVV.

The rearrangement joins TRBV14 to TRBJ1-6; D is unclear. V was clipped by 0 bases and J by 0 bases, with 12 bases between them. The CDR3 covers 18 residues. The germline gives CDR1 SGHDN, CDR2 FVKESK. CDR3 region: CASSQDTWPSSYNSPLHF. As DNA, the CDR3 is TGTGCCAGCAGCCAAGATACTTGGCCGAGCTCCTATAATTCACCCCTCCACTTT.

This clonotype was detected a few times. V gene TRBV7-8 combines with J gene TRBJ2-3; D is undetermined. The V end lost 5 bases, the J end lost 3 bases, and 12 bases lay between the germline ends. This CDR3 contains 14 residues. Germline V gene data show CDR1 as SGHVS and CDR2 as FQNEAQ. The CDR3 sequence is CASSPTGVTDTQYF. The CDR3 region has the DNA TGTGCCAGCAGCCCTACTGGGGTGACAGATACGCAGTATTTT.

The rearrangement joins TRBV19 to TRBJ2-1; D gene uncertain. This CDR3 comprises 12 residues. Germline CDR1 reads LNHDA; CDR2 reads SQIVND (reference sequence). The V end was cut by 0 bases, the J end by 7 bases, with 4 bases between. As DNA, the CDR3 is TGTGCCAGTAGTATAGATTGGAATGAGCAGTTCTTC. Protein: CASSIDWNEQFF.

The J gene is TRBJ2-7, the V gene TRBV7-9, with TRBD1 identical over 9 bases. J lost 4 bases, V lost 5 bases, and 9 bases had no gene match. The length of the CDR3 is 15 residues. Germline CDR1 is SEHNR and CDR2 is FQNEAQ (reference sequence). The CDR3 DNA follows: TGTGCCAGCAGCCCGCAGGACAGGGGTTGGTACGAGCAGTACTTC. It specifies CASSPQDRGWYEQYF.

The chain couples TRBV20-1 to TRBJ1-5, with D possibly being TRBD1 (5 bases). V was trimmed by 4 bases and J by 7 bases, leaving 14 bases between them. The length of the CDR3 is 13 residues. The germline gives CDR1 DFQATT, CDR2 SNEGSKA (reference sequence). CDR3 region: CSAMDTSRQPQHF. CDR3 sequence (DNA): TGCAGTGCTATGGACACATCACGGCAGCCCCAGCATTTT.

CDR3 region: CASSLRLAGTYYNEQFF. CDR3 DNA: TGTGCCAGCAGCTTACGTCTAGCGGGGACATATTACAATGAGCAGTTCTTC. The chain is built from TRBV7-2 and TRBJ2-1; 9 bases line up with TRBD2. The CDR3 covers 17 residues. Germline values: CDR1 SGHTA, CDR2 FQGNSA. Germline trimming cut 2 bases from V and 4 bases from J; bases unmatched to any gene: 9. Complete variable domain (other parts from reference TRBV7-2 and TRBJ2-1): GAGVSQSPSNKVTEKGKDVELRCDPISGHTALYWYRQSLGQGLEFLIYFQGNSAPDKSGLPSDRFSAERTGGSVSTLTIQRTQQEDSAVYLCASSLRLAGTYYNEQFFGPGTRLTVL.

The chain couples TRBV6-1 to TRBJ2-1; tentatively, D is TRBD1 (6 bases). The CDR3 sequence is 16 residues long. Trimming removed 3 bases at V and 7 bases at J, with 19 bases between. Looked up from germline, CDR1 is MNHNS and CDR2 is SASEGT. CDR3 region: CASSESGVNTGNEQFF. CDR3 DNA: TGTGCCAGCAGTGAGTCAGGGGTAAATACGGGAAATGAGCAGTTCTTC.

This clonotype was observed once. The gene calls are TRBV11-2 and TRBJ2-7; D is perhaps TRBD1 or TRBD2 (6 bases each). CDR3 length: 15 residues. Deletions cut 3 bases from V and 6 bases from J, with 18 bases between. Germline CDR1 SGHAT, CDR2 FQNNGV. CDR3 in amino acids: CASSLARGHWGEQYF. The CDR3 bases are TGTGCCAGCAGCTTGGCCCGGGGGCATTGGGGCGAGCAGTACTTC.

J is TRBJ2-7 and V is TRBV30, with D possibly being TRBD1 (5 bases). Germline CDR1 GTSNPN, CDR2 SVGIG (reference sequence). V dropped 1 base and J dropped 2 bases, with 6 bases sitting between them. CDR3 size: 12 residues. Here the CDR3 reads CAWSAGTYEQYF. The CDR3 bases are TGTGCCTGGAGTGCAGGGACCTACGAGCAGTACTTC.

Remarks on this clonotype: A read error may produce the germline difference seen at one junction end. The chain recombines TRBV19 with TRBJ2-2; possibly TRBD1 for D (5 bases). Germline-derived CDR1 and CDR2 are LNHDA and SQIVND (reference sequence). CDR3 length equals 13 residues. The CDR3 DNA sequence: TGTCCCAGTATGGATAAGGGGACCGGGGAGCTGTTTTTT. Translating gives CPSMDKGTGELFF.

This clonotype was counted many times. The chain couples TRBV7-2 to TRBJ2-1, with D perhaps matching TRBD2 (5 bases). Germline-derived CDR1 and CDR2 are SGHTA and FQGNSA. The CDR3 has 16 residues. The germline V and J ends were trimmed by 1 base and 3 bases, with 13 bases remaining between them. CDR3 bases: TGTGCCAGCAGCTTAGTTACAGCGGAGATCTACAATGAGCAGTTCTTC. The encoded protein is CASSLVTAEIYNEQFF.

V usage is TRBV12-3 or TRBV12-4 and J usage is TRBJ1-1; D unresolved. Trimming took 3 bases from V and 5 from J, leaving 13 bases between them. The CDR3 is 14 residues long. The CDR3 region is CASSLAGMGTEAFF. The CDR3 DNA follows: TGTGCCAGCAGTTTGGCGGGCATGGGGACTGAAGCTTTCTTT.

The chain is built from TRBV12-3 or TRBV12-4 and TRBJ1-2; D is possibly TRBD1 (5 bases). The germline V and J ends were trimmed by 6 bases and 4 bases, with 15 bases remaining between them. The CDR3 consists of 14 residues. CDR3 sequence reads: CASSRNPGRYGYTF. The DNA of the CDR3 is TGTGCCAGCAGCCGGAACCCAGGGCGCTATGGCTACACCTTC.

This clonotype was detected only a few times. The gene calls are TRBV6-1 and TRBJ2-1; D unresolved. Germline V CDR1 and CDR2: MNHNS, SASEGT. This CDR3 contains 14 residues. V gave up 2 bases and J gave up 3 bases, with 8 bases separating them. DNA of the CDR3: TGTGCCAGCAGTGAATCCGGCAGCTACAATGAGCAGTTCTTC. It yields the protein CASSESGSYNEQFF.

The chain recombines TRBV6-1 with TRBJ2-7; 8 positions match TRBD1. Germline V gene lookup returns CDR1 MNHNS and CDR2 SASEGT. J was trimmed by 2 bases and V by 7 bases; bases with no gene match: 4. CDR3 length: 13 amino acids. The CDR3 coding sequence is TGTGCCAGCAAAGGACAGGGCCCCTACGAGCAGTACTTC. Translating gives CASKGQGPYEQYF.